These 18 T cell receptor beta chains were sequenced from one sample in a study of identical twins. TCRdb analysed the 5' RACE reads with MiXCR anew, one entry per CDR3 protein. The table records 200,000 to 250,000 distinct CDR3 sequences, 5% to 7% of them present only once. The data also belong to a second study, concerning T cells expressing NK-cell markers.

Input material: CD8+ T cells sorted from blood. Source of these receptors: a woman younger than 30 in good health.

The rearrangement uses TRBV6-1 and TRBJ1-2; D gene ambiguous. The CDR3 totals 12 residues. Germline V lookup: CDR1 MNHNS, CDR2 SASEGT. V was trimmed by 5 bases and J by 8 bases, leaving 12 bases between them. The chain's CDR3 is CASSLTAWGYTF. DNA for the CDR3: TGTGCCAGCAGTCTAACAGCCTGGGGCTACACCTTC.

This clonotype was counted ten times or more. The chain uses TRBV9 and TRBJ2-1, with D possibly being TRBD2 (6 bases). The CDR3 consists of 14 residues. Germline V gene lookup returns CDR1 SGDLS and CDR2 YYNGEE. Trimming removed 3 bases from V and 7 bases from J, with 14 bases in between. The CDR3 coding sequence is TGTGCCAGCAGCGCGCCGGACGGAGGGAATGAGCAGTTCTTC. It codes for CASSAPDGGNEQFF.

V gene TRBV6-5 combines with J gene TRBJ2-2, with 9 positions matching TRBD2. Trimming removed 7 bases from V and 6 bases from J; junction bases left unmatched: 9. Germline V CDR1 and CDR2: MNHEY, SVGAGI. The CDR3 covers 15 residues. CDR3 nucleotide sequence: TGTGCCAGCATTAGCGGGAGAGTGAGGGCCGGGGAGCTGTTTTTT. The encoded protein is CASISGRVRAGELFF.

This clonotype occurred many times. This sequence joins TRBV7-6 and TRBJ2-3; the D gene is possibly TRBD2 (7 bases). Deletions cut 5 bases from V and 2 bases from J, with 14 bases between. Germline CDR1 and CDR2: SGHVS and FNYEAQ. This CDR3 spans 15 amino acids. The CDR3 region has the DNA TGTGCCAGCAGCACGGGTGGGGGGGCCACAGATACGCAGTATTTT. As protein: CASSTGGGATDTQYF.

The chain links TRBV5-1 to TRBJ2-7; D not resolved. Germline V gene sequence: CDR1 SGHRS, CDR2 YFSETQ. V gave up 3 bases and J gave up 2 bases, with 9 bases separating them. The CDR3 length is 13 residues. The CDR3 spells CASSSRIPYEQYF. For the CDR3, the DNA is TGCGCCAGCAGCTCTCGGATACCCTACGAGCAGTACTTC.

The chain carries TRBV4-1 and TRBJ1-2; a weak D match, TRBD1 (6 bases). V lost 0 bases to trimming and J lost 6 bases, with 14 bases between them. CDR3 length: 15 residues. Germline V lookup: CDR1 MGHRA, CDR2 YSYEKL. The CDR3 is CASSQDPRQVHGYTF. The CDR3 DNA sequence: TGCGCCAGCAGCCAAGACCCCAGACAGGTACATGGCTACACCTTC.

The V and J genes are TRBV27 and TRBJ2-7; 16 bases agree with TRBD2. J lost 2 bases, V lost 2 bases, and 6 bases had no gene match. The germline gives CDR1 MNHEY, CDR2 SMNVEV (reference sequence). This CDR3 contains 18 residues. The CDR3 loop reads CASSLLGGTSGRAYEQYF. CDR3 in DNA: TGTGCCAGCAGTTTACTTGGGGGGACTAGCGGGAGGGCCTACGAGCAGTACTTC.

This clonotype occurred a few times. The genes are TRBV27 and TRBJ1-5; D remains ambiguous. The CDR3 has 14 residues. V shed 6 bases and J shed 5 bases, with 14 bases lying between them. CDR1 is MNHEY, CDR2 SMNVEV, per germline (reference sequence). CDR3 region: CASSDGGVDQPQHF. The CDR3 DNA reads TGTGCCAGCAGCGACGGTGGGGTTGATCAGCCCCAGCATTTT.

Only a few counts were recorded for this clonotype. This chain uses TRBV4-3 with TRBJ2-3; D unresolved. The V gene lost 0 bases and the J gene lost 4 bases, with 11 bases spanning the gap. This CDR3 is built from 15 residues. Germline V CDR1 and CDR2: LGHNA, YSLEER. CDR3 amino acids: CASSQDWLGSDTQYF. The CDR3 nucleotides read TGCGCCAGCAGCCAAGACTGGCTAGGTTCAGATACGCAGTATTTT.

The gene calls are TRBV6-2 or TRBV6-3 and TRBJ2-1, with TRBD2 matching 11 bases. The trim removed 3 bases at V and 2 bases at J, leaving 21 bases unmatched. CDR3 size: 22 residues. Germline-derived CDR1 and CDR2 are MNHEY and SVGEGT. CDR3 coding DNA: TGTGCCAGCAGTTATTCTTGGGGGATCCCCAGACTAGCGGGGTTAGCCTACAATGAGCAGTTCTTC. It specifies CASSYSWGIPRLAGLAYNEQFF.

At least ten counts were recorded for this clonotype. The chain recombines TRBV7-9 with TRBJ2-7, with D unclear. CDR3 length: 15 amino acids. V was shortened by 4 bases and J by 1 base, with 14 bases between the two germline ends. Germline V gene sequence: CDR1 SEHNR, CDR2 FQNEAQ (reference sequence). The CDR3 coding sequence is TGTGCCAGCAGCTCGAATACGGGCCTATCCTACGAGCAGTACTTC. This codes for CASSSNTGLSYEQYF.

Only a few counts were recorded for this clonotype. CDR3 loop: CASRHGYGEGYNEQFF. The CDR3, as DNA: TGTGCCAGCAGACACGGGTACGGGGAGGGCTACAATGAGCAGTTCTTC. The chain is built from TRBV14 and TRBJ2-1; 7 bases agree with TRBD2. V was clipped by 6 bases and J by 3 bases; unmatched bases: 11. Germline lookup yields CDR1 SGHDN and CDR2 FVKESK. CDR3 size: 16 residues. Supplemented by reference TRBV14 and TRBJ2-1, the full variable domain reads EAGVTQFPSHSVIEKGQTVTLRCDPISGHDNLYWYRRVMGKEIKFLLHFVKESKQDESGMPNNRFLAERTGGTYSTLKVQPAELEDSGVYFCASRHGYGEGYNEQFFGPGTRLTVL.

V gene TRBV12-3 or TRBV12-4 combines with J gene TRBJ1-1, with D possibly matching TRBD1 (5 bases). This CDR3 spans 15 amino acids. The ends were cut back, 9 bases at V and 0 bases at J, with 17 bases in the middle. This CDR3 reads CASMYQGGMNTEAFF. DNA of the CDR3: TGTGCCAGTATGTACCAGGGAGGCATGAACACTGAAGCTTTCTTT.

This clonotype has at least ten counts. V is TRBV9 and J is TRBJ2-1; 10 bases fit TRBD2. V was pared by 3 bases and J by 0 bases, with 3 bases of the junction left unmatched. Germline CDR1 and CDR2: SGDLS and YYNGEE. CDR3 length: 16 amino acids. Here the CDR3 DNA reads TGTGCCAGCAGCGGTCAGCGGGGGGGCTCCTACAATGAGCAGTTCTTC. As protein: CASSGQRGGSYNEQFF.

This clonotype showed up many times. This rearrangement joins TRBV3-1 to TRBJ1-2; possible D gene TRBD1, 5 bases. With 3 bases removed from V and 3 bases from J, the gap between germline ends came to 14 bases. This CDR3 region has 15 residues. Germline CDR1 reads LGHDT; CDR2 reads YNNKEL (reference sequence). The CDR3 protein is CASSQPGLNYYGYTF. The CDR3 DNA reads as TGTGCCAGCAGCCAGCCGGGACTGAACTACTATGGCTACACCTTC.

The rearrangement joins TRBV9 to TRBJ2-1; D is perhaps TRBD1 (5 bases). The CDR3 is made up of 13 amino acids. Germline CDR1 and CDR2: SGDLS and YYNGEE. V lost 0 bases, J lost 5 bases, and 6 bases lay in between. DNA of the CDR3: TGTGCCAGCAGCGTAGCCAGGGACAATGAGCAGTTCTTC. Residues: CASSVARDNEQFF.

In this sample, this clonotype turned up many times. The CDR3 protein is CASSVGNSPLHF. In nucleotides, the CDR3 is TGTGCCAGCAGCGTTGGAAATTCACCCCTCCACTTT. The rearrangement joins TRBV9 to TRBJ1-6; no clear D. With 2 bases removed from V and 7 bases from J, the gap between germline ends came to 4 bases. The CDR3 runs 12 residues. Looked up from germline, CDR1 is SGDLS and CDR2 is YYNGEE.

In DNA form, the CDR3 reads TGTGCCAGCAGTTTTGAGGGGTTAGGGACCCAGTACTTC. Its translation: CASSFEGLGTQYF. The V and J genes are TRBV27 and TRBJ2-5, with D perhaps given as TRBD1 or TRBD2 (5 bases each). CDR3 length equals 13 residues. Germline CDR1 MNHEY, CDR2 SMNVEV (reference sequence). V dropped 3 bases and J dropped 7 bases, with 12 bases sitting between them.